The 27 T cell receptor beta chains below were found in one sample sequenced in a study of cytomegalovirus exposure and HLA in healthy donors. Primers included in the PCR were 60 Vbeta and 13 Jbeta primers. Data came from immunoSEQ multiplex PCR; TCRdb stores just in-frame clones and leaves some out. The sample includes roughly 180,000 clones, 60% to 80% seen only once; the top ten take about an eighth. The sequencing sample was made of PBMCs. The receptors were sampled from a man aged 45-65 years in good health and CMV-seropositive.

This chain links TRBV28 with TRBJ1-1; D uncertain. V lost 10 bases to trimming and J lost 0 bases, with 24 bases between them. The CDR3 totals 17 residues. The germline V gene encodes CDR1 MDHEN and CDR2 SYDVKM. The CDR3, as DNA: TGTGCCACAGCCCCGGGAGGGATACAAGGGATGAACACTGAAGCTTTCTTT. It encodes CATAPGGIQGMNTEAFF. Combining the CDR3 with reference TRBV28 and TRBJ1-1 gives the whole variable domain DVKVTQSSRYLVKRTGEKVFLECVQDMDHENMFWYRQDPGLGLRLIYFSYDVKMKEKGDIPEGYSVSREKKERFSLILESASTNQTSMYLCATAPGGIQGMNTEAFFGQGTRLTVV.

V is TRBV19 and J is TRBJ1-5; weak D call: TRBD1 (5 bases). The CDR3 consists of 15 residues. CDR1 and CDR2 (germline): LNHDA, SQIVND (reference sequence). Trimming took off 4 bases at V and 4 bases at J, with 14 bases between the two ends. The CDR3 coding sequence is TGTGCCAGTAGTACGGGGGTTCGACTGAATCAGCCCCAGCATTTT. Translating it yields CASSTGVRLNQPQHF.

This clone was observed a handful of times. The chain joins TRBV2 to TRBJ2-4; 9 bases line up with TRBD1. V shed 5 bases, J shed 5 bases, and the junction held 13 bases outside the gene matches. The CDR3 runs to 17 residues. Germline V gene data show CDR1 as SNHLY and CDR2 as FYNNEI. For the CDR3, the DNA is TGTGCCAGCAGTTGGGAGGGACAGGGACGACGGGAAAACATTCAGTACTTC. This encodes CASSWEGQGRRENIQYF. The entire variable domain, with the rest obtained from reference TRBV2 and TRBJ2-4, is as follows: EPEVTQTPSHQVTQMGQEVILRCVPISNHLYFYWYRQILGQKVEFLVSFYNNEISEKSEIFDDQFSVERPDGSNFTLKIRSTKLEDSAMYFCASSWEGQGRRENIQYFGAGTRLSVL.

CDR3 amino acids: CASSIPGSSTEAFF. The DNA for the CDR3 is TGTGCCAGTAGTATCCCGGGGTCTAGCACTGAAGCTTTCTTT. The V gene is TRBV19, the J gene TRBJ1-1, with unresolved D. The CDR3 length is 14 residues. Germline CDR1 and CDR2: LNHDA and SQIVND (reference sequence). Trimming took 3 bases from V and 4 from J, leaving 12 bases between them.

V is TRBV25-1 and J is TRBJ2-3; the D is unclear. CDR3 length: 14 amino acids. Per germline, CDR1 MGHDK and CDR2 SYGVNS. Trimming left V 4 bases short and J 5 bases short, with 13 bases between. The CDR3 DNA is TGTGCCAGCAGTGTTGGCAGAAGACAAGATACGCAGTATTTT. It yields the protein CASSVGRRQDTQYF.

The J gene is TRBJ1-2, the V gene TRBV7-9; 9 bases agree with TRBD1. CDR1 and CDR2 from the germline V gene are SEHNR and FQNEAQ (reference sequence). V gave up 1 base and J gave up 8 bases; unmatched junction bases: 8. The CDR3 has 15 amino acids. CDR3 in amino acids: CASSLDGGTGNGYTF. The CDR3 DNA is TGTGCCAGCAGCTTAGACGGAGGGACAGGGAACGGCTACACCTTC.

The chain joins TRBV7-2 to TRBJ2-3, with no clear D. CDR1 is SGHTA and CDR2 is FQGNSA in the germline V gene. The CDR3 is 13 amino acids. V lost 0 bases and J lost 3, with 4 bases in between. The CDR3 loop is CASSLALTDTQYF. Here the CDR3 DNA reads TGTGCCAGCAGCTTAGCCTTGACAGATACGCAGTATTTT.

CDR3 nucleotides: TGTGCCAGCAGCTCTTGGGACGGGGACAGAGGGACCGGGGAGCTGTTTTTT. It is translated as CASSSWDGDRGTGELFF. J is TRBJ2-2 and V is TRBV5-6; TRBD1 aligns across 7 bases. J lost 5 bases, V lost 3 bases, and 13 bases had no gene match. Germline assignment: CDR1 SGHDT and CDR2 YYEEEE. CDR3 length: 17 residues.

This rearrangement joins TRBV5-1 to TRBJ1-1, with D maybe TRBD1 (5 bases). Germline V gene lookup returns CDR1 SGHRS and CDR2 YFSETQ. Trimming shortened V by 4 bases and J by 2 bases, and 12 bases separated the two germline ends. CDR3 length equals 14 residues. The CDR3 DNA is TGCGCCAGCAGCACGACAGTGGGCAACACTGAAGCTTTCTTT. Protein product: CASSTTVGNTEAFF.

The chain uses TRBV5-8 and TRBJ1-2, with D tentatively TRBD1 (5 bases). V lost 0 bases and J lost 7, with 7 bases in between. CDR1 and CDR2 (germline): SGHTS, YDEGEE. This CDR3 spans 12 amino acids. The CDR3 nucleotides are TGTGCCAGCAGCTTGGAAGGGGTTGGCTACACCTTC. Encoded protein: CASSLEGVGYTF.

V is TRBV10-3 and J is TRBJ2-4; 7 bases fit TRBD2. V lost 6 bases, J lost 2 bases, and 4 bases stayed unmatched. The CDR3 has 14 residues. Looked up from germline, CDR1 is ENHRY and CDR2 is SYGVKD. The CDR3 bases are TGTGCCATCAGCAGGGAGGGAACCAAAAACATTCAGTACTTC. This translates into CAISREGTKNIQYF.

The rearrangement uses TRBV29-1 and TRBJ2-5; 7 bases line up with TRBD1. V shed 7 bases, J shed 5 bases, and the junction held 19 bases outside the gene matches. Germline CDR1 is SQVTM and CDR2 is ANQGSEA. CDR3 length: 16 amino acids. This CDR3 is CSAVQQGYPWGETQYF. The CDR3, as DNA: TGCAGCGCCGTCCAACAGGGGTACCCATGGGGGGAGACCCAGTACTTC.

Written as DNA, the CDR3 is TGTGCCAGGTCCGGGCCCCAAGGGGCTTCCGCCGGGGAGCTGTTTTTT. Amino acids: CARSGPQGASAGELFF. The chain recombines TRBV2 with TRBJ2-2, with D tentatively TRBD1 (5 bases). The germline V and J ends were trimmed by 9 bases and 6 bases, with 23 bases remaining between them. This CDR3 has 16 amino acids. Germline lookup yields CDR1 SNHLY and CDR2 FYNNEI.

Concerning this clone: The junction shows a germline mismatch at one end, possibly a read error. Here the CDR3 reads CSSTVGGGSQGNEQFF. CDR3 DNA: TGTTCCAGCACCGTAGGGGGCGGGTCCCAGGGCAATGAGCAGTTCTTC. The chain employs TRBV7-9 and TRBJ2-1; 7 bases map to TRBD1. This CDR3 spans 16 amino acids. Germline CDR1 SEHNR, CDR2 FQNEAQ (reference sequence). Filled out from reference TRBV7-9 and TRBJ2-1, the complete variable domain reads DTGVSQNPRHKITKRGQNVTFRCDPISEHNRLYWYRQTLGQGPEFLTYFQNEAQLEKSRLLSDRFSAERPKGSFSTLEIQRTEQGDSAMYLCSSTVGGGSQGNEQFFGPGTRLTVL.

The chain links TRBV18 to TRBJ1-1, with D possibly TRBD1 on 6 matching bases. The V and J ends lost 2 bases and 4 bases respectively, with 20 bases between them. The CDR3 length is 17 residues. Germline V CDR1 and CDR2: KGHSH, LQKENI. CDR3 amino acids: CASSPSGDRSPFTEAFF. DNA of the CDR3: TGTGCCAGCTCACCAAGTGGCGACAGGTCTCCGTTCACTGAAGCTTTCTTT.

The chain recombines TRBV18 with TRBJ2-7, with TRBD2 matching 10 bases. Germline V gene data show CDR1 as KGHSH and CDR2 as LQKENI. CDR3 length: 16 amino acids. Trimming at V came to 4 bases and at J to 2 bases, leaving 8 bases not matched to a gene. The CDR3 DNA sequence: TGTGCCAGCTCACAGAGAGGGACTAGCGACGCCTACGAGCAGTACGTC. Its protein is CASSQRGTSDAYEQYV.

Remarks on this clone: The conserved final phenylalanine or tryptophan is absent from the CDR3, which likely points to a read error. This chain's CDR3 is CASRRTGSEPQHL. CDR3 DNA: TGTGCCAGCAGGCGGACAGGATCAGAGCCCCAGCATCTT. The chain has TRBV6-5 and TRBJ1-5; 7 nucleotides agree with TRBD1. Germline CDR1 reads MNHEY; CDR2 reads SVGAGI. The CDR3 loop spans 13 amino acids. J was trimmed by 8 bases and V by 6 bases; bases with no gene match: 7.

This clone was picked up one time. V gene TRBV4-3 combines with J gene TRBJ1-1; D unclear. Trimming left V 1 base short and J 5 bases short, with 17 bases between. The CDR3 loop spans 16 amino acids. CDR1 is LGHNA, CDR2 YSLEER, per germline. The CDR3 bases are TGCGCCAGCAGCCAAGGGATTTGGGTCGCGGTGACTGAAGCTTTCTTT. Amino acid sequence: CASSQGIWVAVTEAFF.

The rearrangement uses TRBV4-1 and TRBJ1-5; D is undetermined. Germline CDR1 MGHRA, CDR2 YSYEKL. The CDR3 runs to 14 residues. The V end lost 0 bases, the J end lost 1 base, and 4 bases lay between the germline ends. This chain's CDR3 is CASSQEQSNQPQHF. Here the CDR3 DNA reads TGCGCCAGCAGCCAAGAGCAGAGCAATCAGCCCCAGCATTTT.

The chain couples TRBV28 to TRBJ1-2; D ambiguous. Germline V lookup: CDR1 MDHEN, CDR2 SYDVKM. There are 11 residues in the CDR3. V lost 5 bases to trimming and J lost 2 bases, with 3 bases between them. CDR3 DNA sequence: TGTGCCAGCAGTACAAACTATGGCTACACCTTC. Translated, it gives CASSTNYGYTF.

This clone has only one observation. The chain uses TRBV6-1 and TRBJ1-6; D might be TRBD1 (5 bases). Germline values: CDR1 MNHNS, CDR2 SASEGT. This CDR3 has 15 residues. The germline V and J ends were trimmed by 6 bases and 13 bases, with 22 bases remaining between them. CDR3 sequence: CASSANGTPDGPLHF. The CDR3 coding sequence is TGTGCCAGCAGCGCCAACGGGACTCCAGACGGGCCCCTCCACTTT.

The chain joins TRBV9 to TRBJ2-5; possibly TRBD1 for D (5 bases). The V and J ends lost 0 bases and 1 base respectively, with 10 bases between them. Germline V gene data show CDR1 as SGDLS and CDR2 as YYNGEE. CDR3 size: 15 residues. CDR3 coding DNA: TGTGCCAGCAGCGTAGAGAGTAGGGGCCAAGAGACCCAGTACTTC. The encoded protein is CASSVESRGQETQYF.

The chain joins TRBV9 to TRBJ2-7; 8 nucleotides align to TRBD2. Germline CDR1 reads SGDLS; CDR2 reads YYNGEE. The trim removed 4 bases at V and 6 bases at J, leaving 9 bases unmatched. This CDR3 is 14 amino acids long. The CDR3 sequence: CASSPRAGVGEQYF. CDR3 coding DNA: TGTGCCAGCAGCCCCCGAGCGGGGGTGGGCGAGCAGTACTTC. Full variable domain (missing parts from reference TRBV9 and TRBJ2-7): DSGVTQTPKHLITATGQRVTLRCSPRSGDLSVYWYQQSLDQGLQFLIQYYNGEERAKGNILERFSAQQFPDLHSELNLSSLELGDSALYFCASSPRAGVGEQYFGPGTRLTVT.

DNA for the CDR3: TGTGCCAGCAGTCGAAACGGACAGATTGAAGCTTTCTTT. Encoded protein: CASSRNGQIEAFF. The chain recombines TRBV6-1 with TRBJ1-1, with D tentatively TRBD1 (6 bases). Germline CDR1 and CDR2: MNHNS and SASEGT. V lost 5 bases, J lost 7 bases, and 14 bases lay in between. The CDR3 sequence is 13 residues long.

Here the CDR3 DNA reads TGTGCCAGCAGCTTAGGGTTCGGGGGTTCCTACAATGAGCAGTTCTTC. This sequence encodes CASSLGFGGSYNEQFF. The chain carries TRBV11-1 and TRBJ2-1, with D tentatively TRBD2 (6 bases). The germline V gene has CDR1 SGHAT and CDR2 FQDESV (reference sequence). This CDR3 has 16 amino acids. V dropped 1 base and J dropped 1 base, with 11 bases sitting between them.

The rearrangement links TRBV5-1 to TRBJ1-2, with 10 nucleotides matching TRBD1. After removal of 0 bases from V and 6 bases from J, the junction contained 5 bases not matched to a gene. CDR3 length equals 15 residues. Germline V lookup: CDR1 SGHRS, CDR2 YFSETQ. As DNA, the CDR3 is TGCGCCAGCAGCTTGGGAGGGACAGGGGATAATGGCTACACCTTC. Translating it yields CASSLGGTGDNGYTF.

This clone came up once. The CDR3 DNA follows: TGTGCCAGCAGCCAAGATAGCGGGGGGGTCGACCGACAAGAGACCCAGTACTTC. Protein product: CASSQDSGGVDRQETQYF. This sequence joins TRBV4-2 and TRBJ2-5; 11 bases line up with TRBD2. The CDR3 length is 18 residues. Germline lookup yields CDR1 LGHNA and CDR2 YNFKEQ. V dropped 0 bases and J dropped 2; count of bases not matched to a gene: 8.